This T cell receptor beta chain was observed in a study of CD8 T cells in Susac syndrome. Random hexamers were used to reverse transcribe roughly 0.45 to 1 ug of RNA. TCR beta CDR3 was amplified by immunoSEQ multiplex PCR. This amplification extended across 54 Vbeta and 13 Jbeta segments. MiXCR, run by TCRdb on the immunoSEQ multiplex PCR reads, gives a single entry per CDR3 protein. The repertoire holds 300,000 or so distinct CDR3 sequences, about 92% seen once, with over 0.05% in the top ten. The sequenced target, TCR beta, came from blood CD8+ and CD4+ T cells. Germline loops: CDR1 SEHNR, CDR2 FQNEAQ (reference sequence). With 8 bases removed from V and 2 bases from J, the gap between germline ends came to 12 bases. The CDR3 length is 13 residues.

The material sequenced was CD4+ T cells from PBMCs. This TCR came from a human donor with multiple sclerosis. The V and J genes are TRBV7-9 and TRBJ2-5, with TRBD2 as a possible D gene (5 bases). The CDR3 nucleotides are TGTGCCAGCTTCGGAGGAGGACAAGAGACCCAGTACTTC. Translation gives CASFGGGQETQYF.